These 29 T cell receptor beta chains came from one sample sequenced in a study of identifying expanded T cells in peripheral blood. Libraries were prepared by immunoSEQ multiplex PCR; TCRdb keeps only in-frame clonotypes and omits some of them. The repertoire has about 120,000 clones, around four fifths of them found once; the top ten carry less than 4%. The sequencing sample was made of blood. These receptors came from a person between 18 and 75 years old in good health.

The chain couples TRBV30 to TRBJ2-2, with 11 bases fitting TRBD1. The J segment lost 5 bases and the V segment lost 3 bases, leaving 8 bases of the junction unmatched. Germline values: CDR1 GTSNPN, CDR2 SVGIG (reference sequence). This CDR3 region has 16 residues. The CDR3 loop is CAWRRGGTGGTGELFF. The CDR3 nucleotides read TGTGCCTGGAGAAGGGGAGGGACAGGGGGGACCGGGGAGCTGTTTTTT.

The chain has TRBV15 and TRBJ1-4; D is unresolved. The V end lost 8 bases, the J end lost 5 bases, and 12 bases lay between the germline ends. The CDR3 contains 13 residues. CDR1 is LNHNV and CDR2 is YYDKDF in the germline V gene (reference sequence). In DNA form, the CDR3 reads TGTGCCACCGGGAGAGGGAACAATGAAAAACTGTTTTTT. Amino acid sequence: CATGRGNNEKLFF.

This clone was seen only once. The J gene is TRBJ1-5, the V gene TRBV29-1; D is unclear. CDR3 length: 13 amino acids. Trimming stripped 5 bases from V and 4 bases from J, with 12 bases between. Germline CDR1 is SQVTM and CDR2 is ANQGSEA. CDR3 sequence: CSVSPGLNQPQHF. CDR3 nucleotides: TGCAGCGTTTCCCCCGGTTTGAATCAGCCCCAGCATTTT.

The chain uses TRBV6-5 and TRBJ1-2, with 8 positions matching TRBD1. The junction had 10 bases not matched to a gene; V was cut back by 6 bases and J by 7 bases. Germline assignment: CDR1 MNHEY and CDR2 SVGAGI. The CDR3 is made up of 14 amino acids. CDR3 in DNA: TGTGCCAGCAGGCAATCAGGACAGGGAGCTGGCTACACCTTC. This encodes CASRQSGQGAGYTF.

This chain uses TRBV5-6 with TRBJ2-7; a possible D gene is TRBD1 (5 bases). CDR3 length equals 13 residues. Germline V gives CDR1 SGHDT, CDR2 YYEEEE. The V end lost 4 bases, the J end lost 2 bases, and 10 bases lay between the germline ends. The CDR3 sequence is CASSPGFTYEQYF. The CDR3 DNA is TGTGCCAGCAGCCCAGGGTTCACCTACGAGCAGTACTTC. Drawing the rest from reference TRBV5-6 and TRBJ2-7, the complete variable domain is DAGVTQSPTHLIKTRGQQVTLRCSPKSGHDTVSWYQQALGQGPQFIFQYYEEEERQRGNFPDRFSGHQFPNYSSELNVNALLLGDSALYLCASSPGFTYEQYFGPGTRLTVT.

This clone showed up just a few times. The chain uses TRBV30 and TRBJ1-5; maybe TRBD1 (5 bases). This CDR3 is built from 13 residues. Between the trimmed V and J ends, which lost 5 bases and 5 bases, there was a span of 13 bases. Germline V gene sequence: CDR1 GTSNPN, CDR2 SVGIG (reference sequence). CDR3 bases: TGTGCCTGGTCGGGGCTGTGGGATCAGCCCCAGCATTTT. It is translated as CAWSGLWDQPQHF.

The V gene is TRBV11-3, the J gene TRBJ2-1; TRBD1 agrees at 9 bases. V shed 3 bases, J shed 4 bases, and the junction held 19 bases outside the gene matches. This CDR3 spans 20 amino acids. Germline V lookup: CDR1 SGHNT, CDR2 YENEEA. In nucleotides, the CDR3 is TGTGCCAGCAGCTTCGGACAGGGACAGTCTTTGGGACAGGGTTACAATGAGCAGTTCTTC. Its translation is CASSFGQGQSLGQGYNEQFF.

The genes are TRBV5-6 and TRBJ2-5, with D uncertain. V shed 3 bases and J shed 1 base, with 7 bases lying between them. CDR1 is SGHDT and CDR2 is YYEEEE in the germline V gene. This CDR3 spans 13 amino acids. DNA for the CDR3: TGTGCCAGCAGCTCGGACGTCCAAGAGACCCAGTACTTC. It specifies CASSSDVQETQYF.

CDR3 sequence: CASSPLRGTDTQYF. CDR3 coding DNA: TGTGCCAGCAGCCCGCTCCGAGGCACAGATACGCAGTATTTT. This rearrangement joins TRBV7-9 to TRBJ2-3, with D hard to call. Germline V gene data show CDR1 as SEHNR and CDR2 as FQNEAQ (reference sequence). Trimming cost V 5 bases and J 1 base, with 10 bases left between them. The CDR3 is 14 amino acids.

V is TRBV14 and J is TRBJ1-5; the D is unclear. The CDR3 totals 19 residues. Trimming stripped 0 bases from V and 0 bases from J, with 18 bases between. CDR1 and CDR2 (germline): SGHDN, FVKESK. As DNA, the CDR3 is TGTGCCAGCAGCCAAGATAGCGGAGGGAAGACCTTTAGCAATCAGCCCCAGCATTTT. Translating it yields CASSQDSGGKTFSNQPQHF.

The J gene is TRBJ2-7, the V gene TRBV27; D is undetermined. This CDR3 contains 12 residues. Germline V gives CDR1 MNHEY, CDR2 SMNVEV (reference sequence). The V and J ends lost 5 bases and 5 bases respectively, with 10 bases between them. The DNA of the CDR3 is TGTGCCAGCAGTGGGAAGGGCGACGAGCAGTACTTC. This codes for CASSGKGDEQYF.

The chain couples TRBV5-4 to TRBJ1-2; D gene ambiguous. Germline CDR1 SGHNT, CDR2 YYREEE (reference sequence). This CDR3 is built from 13 residues. The V gene lost 4 bases and the J gene lost 8 bases, with 15 bases spanning the gap. CDR3 region: CASSPSATIGYTF. In DNA form, the CDR3 reads TGTGCCAGCAGCCCATCCGCCACGATCGGCTACACCTTC.

This rearrangement joins TRBV23-1 to TRBJ2-7; no clear D. TRBV23-1 is labeled an ORF, and its function is uncertain. V lost 2 bases and J lost 3, with 8 bases in between. The CDR3 is 13 amino acids. The chain's CDR3 is CASSQKYNYEQYF. DNA of the CDR3: TGCGCCAGCAGTCAAAAATACAACTACGAGCAGTACTTC.

In its sample, this clone was seen a few times. The V call is TRBV4-1, the J call TRBJ1-1; 9 bases match TRBD1. V was clipped by 1 base and J by 6 bases; unmatched bases: 12. The CDR3 covers 17 residues. Germline V gene data show CDR1 as MGHRA and CDR2 as YSYEKL. The CDR3 spells CASSQVGLRDRDAEAFF. As DNA, the CDR3 is TGCGCCAGCAGCCAAGTAGGCCTCCGGGACAGGGATGCTGAAGCTTTCTTT.

This clone was recorded only once. The chain has TRBV27 and TRBJ2-2, with D maybe TRBD1 (5 bases). The V gene's germline CDR1 is MNHEY and CDR2 SMNVEV (reference sequence). The CDR3 spans 14 residues. Deletions cut 6 bases from V and 3 bases from J, with 11 bases between. The CDR3 loop reads CASSDQGYTGELFF. DNA for the CDR3: TGTGCCAGCAGCGACCAGGGTTACACCGGGGAGCTGTTTTTT.

This clone is medium-sized in the sample. CDR3 in amino acids: CASSEGWGYTF. The CDR3, as DNA: TGTGCCAGCAGTGAGGGGTGGGGCTACACCTTC. The rearrangement joins TRBV6-1 to TRBJ1-2, with unresolved D. The ends were cut back, 3 bases at V and 8 bases at J, with 7 bases in the middle. The CDR3 loop spans 11 amino acids. The germline V gene has CDR1 MNHNS and CDR2 SASEGT.

In DNA form, the CDR3 reads TGTGCCAGCAGTGAATACCCCATGTTTGAGACCCAGTACTTC. Residues: CASSEYPMFETQYF. The chain is built from TRBV25-1 and TRBJ2-5; D unresolved. Trimming left V 0 bases short and J 5 bases short, with 10 bases between. CDR3 length equals 14 residues. Germline-derived CDR1 and CDR2 are MGHDK and SYGVNS.

This chain connects TRBV25-1 to TRBJ1-4, with a tentative D call TRBD1 (6 bases). This CDR3 contains 15 residues. Germline V gives CDR1 MGHDK, CDR2 SYGVNS. The V gene lost 5 bases and the J gene lost 8 bases, with 18 bases spanning the gap. The CDR3 nucleotides are TGTGCCAGCAGTAACCCGGGGGGCATTAGCGAAAAACTGTTTTTT. It yields the protein CASSNPGGISEKLFF. The full variable domain, its missing parts supplied by reference TRBV25-1 and TRBJ1-4, is EADIYQTPRYLVIGTGKKITLECSQTMGHDKMYWYQQDPGMELHLIHYSYGVNSTEKGDLSSESTVSRIRTEHFPLTLESARPSHTSQYLCASSNPGGISEKLFFGSGTQLSVL.

This clone was detected a few times. The chain combines TRBV6-1 with TRBJ1-1; 7 nucleotides line up with TRBD1. Germline CDR1 and CDR2: MNHNS and SASEGT. The ends lost 10 bases at V and 4 bases at J; junction bases unmatched: 9. This CDR3 spans 13 amino acids. The CDR3 DNA follows: TGTGCCATCGTAGGACAGGTTCCCACTGAAGCTTTCTTT. Its translation is CAIVGQVPTEAFF.

On this clone itself: A junction end diverges from the germline sequence, so it may reflect a read error. V is TRBV19 and J is TRBJ1-1; TRBD1 might be the D (5 bases). The CDR3 runs 11 residues. Germline lookup yields CDR1 LNHDA and CDR2 SQIVND (reference sequence). The CDR3 DNA sequence: TGTGCCAGTAGCAGCAGGGCGGAAATGGTCTTT. Encoded protein: CASSSRAEMVF.

CDR3 sequence: CASRRRSGVVDTEAFF. The CDR3 coding sequence is TGTGCCAGCAGACGGAGGTCGGGCGTCGTGGACACTGAAGCTTTCTTT. The chain is built from TRBV2 and TRBJ1-1; D gene unclear. The CDR3 sequence is 16 residues long. Germline V CDR1 and CDR2: SNHLY, FYNNEI. Trimming removed 6 bases from V and 3 bases from J, with 20 bases in between. The full variable domain, rest sourced from reference TRBV2 and TRBJ1-1, is EPEVTQTPSHQVTQMGQEVILRCVPISNHLYFYWYRQILGQKVEFLVSFYNNEISEKSEIFDDQFSVERPDGSNFTLKIRSTKLEDSAMYFCASRRRSGVVDTEAFFGQGTRLTVV.

This chain links TRBV15 with TRBJ1-5; D is undetermined. Germline CDR1 reads LNHNV; CDR2 reads YYDKDF (reference sequence). CDR3 size: 16 residues. Trimming pared 4 bases from V and 4 bases from J, leaving 17 bases between. The DNA of the CDR3 is TGTGCCACCAGCAAGGACCAAGTTGGGTTTAATCAGCCCCAGCATTTT. Translation gives CATSKDQVGFNQPQHF.

V usage is TRBV5-5 and J usage is TRBJ1-5; TRBD1 aligns across 7 bases. With V trimmed by 4 bases and J by 0 bases, 13 bases remained unmatched. Germline V gives CDR1 SGHKS, CDR2 YYEKEE (reference sequence). This CDR3 has 18 amino acids. The CDR3 DNA is TGTGCCAGCAGCCCGATTGACAGGGACCCGTTTAGCAATCAGCCCCAGCATTTT. Translated: CASSPIDRDPFSNQPQHF.

The rearrangement joins TRBV6-1 to TRBJ1-5, with no clear D. Germline V gene lookup returns CDR1 MNHNS and CDR2 SASEGT. This CDR3 is built from 12 residues. V lost 3 bases, J lost 9 bases, and 9 bases lay in between. The CDR3 sequence is CASSERVGPQHF. The DNA for the CDR3 is TGTGCCAGCAGTGAGAGGGTTGGGCCCCAGCATTTT.

V usage is TRBV11-3 and J usage is TRBJ2-2; D gene ambiguous. Germline CDR1 SGHNT, CDR2 YENEEA. Trimming shortened V by 5 bases and J by 6 bases, and 7 bases separated the two germline ends. The CDR3 spans 12 residues. CDR3 sequence reads: CASSLLAGELFF. The DNA for the CDR3 is TGTGCCAGCAGCCTTTTGGCCGGGGAGCTGTTTTTT.

This chain connects TRBV4-1 to TRBJ1-4; TRBD1 aligns across 7 bases. Germline V gene data show CDR1 as MGHRA and CDR2 as YSYEKL. The V segment lost 1 base and the J segment 6 bases; nucleotides outside the gene matches: 8. The CDR3 totals 16 residues. CDR3 in amino acids: CASSQGETGEYEKLFF. In nucleotides, the CDR3 is TGCGCCAGCAGCCAAGGGGAAACAGGGGAGTATGAAAAACTGTTTTTT.

The chain employs TRBV5-8 and TRBJ1-1; no definite D call. V lost 1 base and J lost 1, with 5 bases in between. CDR3 length: 13 amino acids. From germline, CDR1 is SGHTS and CDR2 YDEGEE. CDR3 DNA sequence: TGTGCCAGCAGCTTGCACAGGAACACTGAAGCTTTCTTT. This gives the protein CASSLHRNTEAFF.

This clone was detected once. The rearrangement links TRBV5-8 to TRBJ1-5; the D is unclear. V lost 0 bases and J 4 bases, leaving 2 bases between the germline ends. Germline V CDR1 and CDR2: SGHTS, YDEGEE. This CDR3 has 12 residues. The CDR3 DNA reads TGTGCCAGCAGCTTGGGGAATCAGCCCCAGCATTTT. Translation gives CASSLGNQPQHF.

The chain recombines TRBV4-3 with TRBJ2-7; the match to TRBD1 covers 11 bases. Germline V gene sequence: CDR1 LGHNA, CDR2 YSLEER. The CDR3 consists of 15 residues. V was clipped by 0 bases and J by 4 bases; unmatched bases: 2. CDR3 bases: TGCGCCAGCAGCCAAGATGGGACAGGGGGGTACGAGCAGTACTTC. Encoded protein: CASSQDGTGGYEQYF.